This entry concerns a single TCR beta chain. Data came from immunoSEQ multiplex PCR; TCRdb stores just in-frame clones and leaves some out. This sample yields roughly 120,000 clones, of which more than 75% are seen a single time; roughly 5.4% belongs to the top ten. The entry originates in a study of blood T cell repertoires in COVID-19. V dropped 6 bases and J dropped 8; count of bases not matched to a gene: 6. This CDR3 region has 14 residues. The germline gives CDR1 MRHNA, CDR2 SNTAGT. The chain is built from TRBV6-4 and TRBJ2-1; 11 bases are shared with TRBD2. The sequencing input was peripheral blood. This clonotype was sampled from a human donor in a cohort sampled during active COVID-19. The CDR3 DNA sequence: TGTGCCAGCAGAGGTAGCGGGAGGGCCCATGAGCAGTTCTTC. Encoded protein: CASRGSGRAHEQFF.